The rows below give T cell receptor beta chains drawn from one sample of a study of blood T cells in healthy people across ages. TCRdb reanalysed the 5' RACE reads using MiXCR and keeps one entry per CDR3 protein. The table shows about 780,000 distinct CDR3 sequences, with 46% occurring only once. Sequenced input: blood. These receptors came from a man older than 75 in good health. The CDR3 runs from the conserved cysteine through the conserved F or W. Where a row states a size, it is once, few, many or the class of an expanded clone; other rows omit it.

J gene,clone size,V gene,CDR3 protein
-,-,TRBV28,CASTTTGEGYEQYF
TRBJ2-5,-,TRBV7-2,CASSLTQLGPQYF
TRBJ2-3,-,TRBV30,CAWTWGGTDTQYF
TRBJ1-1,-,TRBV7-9,CASTVNTEALF
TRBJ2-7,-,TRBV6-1,CASSEEVDRGYEQYF
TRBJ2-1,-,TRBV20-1,CSLEASSYNEQFF
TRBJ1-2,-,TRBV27,CASSPSSGSLLNYGYTF
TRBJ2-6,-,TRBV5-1,CASSLAGGSPGANVLTF
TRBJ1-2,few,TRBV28,CASSLDIVNGYTF
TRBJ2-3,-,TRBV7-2,CASSSSMTSGTQYF
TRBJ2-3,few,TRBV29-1,CSVLEVAGGADTQYF
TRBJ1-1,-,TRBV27,CASSRDRGGNTEAFF
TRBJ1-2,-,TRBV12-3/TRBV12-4,CACSLDDRDYGYTF
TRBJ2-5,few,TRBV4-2,CASSQGGFQLARIQETQYF
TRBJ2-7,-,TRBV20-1,CSARDQRGQIHEQYF
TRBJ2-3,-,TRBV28,CASSTGTGGADTQYF
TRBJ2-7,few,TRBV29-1,CSVVGGDHEQYF
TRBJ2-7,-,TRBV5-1,CASSFGGQGAPTLDEQYF
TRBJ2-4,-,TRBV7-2,CASSPGTGAKNIRYF
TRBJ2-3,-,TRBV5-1,CASSEDILTGGTSSTDTQYF
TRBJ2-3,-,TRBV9,CASSLRTSGASQYF
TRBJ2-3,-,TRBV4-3,CASSQTSVGTDTQYF
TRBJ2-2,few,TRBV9,CASSAPGQGFTGELFF
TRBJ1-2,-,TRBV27,CASTPRQGAGGYTF
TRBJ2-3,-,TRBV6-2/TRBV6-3,CASSHQDSSTDTQYF
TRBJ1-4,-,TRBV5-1,CASSLDGPRSEKLFF
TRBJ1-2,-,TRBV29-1,CSVGDFGTGTIYGYTF
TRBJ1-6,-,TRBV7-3,CASSSVESSPLHF
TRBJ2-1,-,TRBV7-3,CASSRQSEDNEQFF
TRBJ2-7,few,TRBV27,CASRLAGGPESYEQYF
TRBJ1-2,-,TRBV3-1,CASSQTGESGYTF
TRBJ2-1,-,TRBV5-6,CASSSWGTAYNEQFF
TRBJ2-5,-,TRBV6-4,CASSDSASHEQYF
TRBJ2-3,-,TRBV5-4,CASSLSLTTDTQYF
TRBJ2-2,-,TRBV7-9,CASGRPGELFF
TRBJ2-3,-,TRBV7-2,CASSYRAGGPSDTQYF
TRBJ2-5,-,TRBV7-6,CASSLGVRITQVPETQYF
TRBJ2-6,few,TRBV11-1,CASSLGYSGANVLTF
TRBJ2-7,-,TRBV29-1,CSVEDWQGEYEQYF
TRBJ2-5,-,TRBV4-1,CASSQDERGWQETQYF
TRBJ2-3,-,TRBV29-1,CSSGLAGSCGDTQYF
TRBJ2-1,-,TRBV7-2,CASSYRLAGGSYSYNEQFF
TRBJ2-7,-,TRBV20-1,CSARDPSSKNYEQYF
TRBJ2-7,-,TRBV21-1,CASSKGLGQGLITTYEQYF
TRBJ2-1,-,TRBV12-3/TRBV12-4,CASSQPPSDEQFF
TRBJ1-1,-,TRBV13,CASGRGLRMNTEAFF
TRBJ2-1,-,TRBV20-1,CSALDRDRYNEQFF
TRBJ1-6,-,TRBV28,CAGQTGADSNSPPHF
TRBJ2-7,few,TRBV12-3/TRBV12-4,CASTFRGTYEQYF
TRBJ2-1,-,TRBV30,CAWSPQNEQFF
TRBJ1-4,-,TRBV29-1,CSVLRGFNEKLFF
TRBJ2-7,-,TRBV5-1,CASSVTSGAYYEQYF
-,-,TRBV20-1,CSARQTGPETQYF
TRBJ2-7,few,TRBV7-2,CASSLAAKSYEQYF
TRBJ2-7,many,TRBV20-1,CSARDRQGVGEQYF
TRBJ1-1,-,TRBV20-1,CSALNQGRGAFF
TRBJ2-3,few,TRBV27,CASKTGRILDTQYF
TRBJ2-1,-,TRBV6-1,CASSEAAGQGGNEQFF
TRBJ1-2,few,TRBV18,CASSPRGRRQNYGYTF
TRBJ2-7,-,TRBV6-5,CASSQQGVASYEQYF